This TCR beta chain was observed in a study of shared clonotypes between healthy human individuals. This CDR3 is 15 amino acids long. The V segment lost 5 bases and the J segment 2 bases; nucleotides outside the gene matches: 6. The V gene's germline CDR1 is MNHEY and CDR2 SMNVEV (reference sequence). Here immunoSEQ multiplex PCR was the method, and the copy in TCRdb shows in-frame clones only, minus some. The table lists about 2.5 million clones, 85% to 95% of them singletons. Sequenced input: naive CD4+ T cells from PBMCs. Documented subset: CD45RA+ positively selected. The V gene is TRBV27, the J gene TRBJ1-5; 7 bases match TRBD1. The clonotype was recovered from a man younger than 30 in good health. Some clones in this sample may be carry-over from other donors' samples. CDR3: CASSRQGLGNQPQHF. For the CDR3, the DNA is TGTGCCAGCAGTAGACAGGGTTTGGGCAATCAGCCCCAGCATTTT.